This T cell receptor beta chain originates from a study of blood T cells in healthy people across ages. For this clonotype: The junction does not match germline at one end; this may be a read error.

This CDR3 spans 14 amino acids. A second PCR of 7 to 11 cycles used a sample-barcoded 5' primer and a J-beta primer mix. TCRdb itself ran the 5' RACE reads through MiXCR, one entry per CDR3 protein. The data show 630,000 or so distinct CDR3 sequences, with approximately 29% seen just once and 15% to 17% held by the top ten. This TCR came from a woman of 80 years or more in good health. This rearrangement joins TRBV12-3 or TRBV12-4 to TRBJ2-5; TRBD2 is a possible D gene (5 bases). Sample: blood. CDR3 bases: TGTGCCGGCAGTTTCCATAGCGCAGGAGAGACCCAGTACTTC. It is translated as CAGSFHSAGETQYF.